A selection of T cell receptor beta chains follows, all from one sample in a study of blood T cells in healthy people across ages. Each CDR3 protein is one row after TCRdb ran MiXCR on the 5' RACE reads. Of around 790,000 distinct CDR3 sequences listed, more than 40% are singletons. Sequencing input: blood. The receptors were gathered from a man in his fifties or sixties in good health. The CDR3 runs from the conserved cysteine through the conserved F or W. The order of the fields is J gene, clone size, D gene, V gene, CDR3 DNA, CDR3 protein. The D gene is left open where the match is weak. Size values are once, few and many counts, or a class for expanded clones, and some rows have none.

>TRBJ2-7|few|TRBD1|TRBV7-2
TGTGCCAGCAGCCCACAGGGGGTCGTGAGCTACGAGCAGTACTTC
CASSPQGVVSYEQYF
>TRBJ2-5|NA|TRBD2|TRBV28
TGTGCCAGCAGTCCCCCAGCGGGGATCTACAATGAGCAGTACTTC
CASSPPAGIYNEQYF
>TRBJ2-1|NA|TRBD1|TRBV12-3/TRBV12-4
TGTGCCAGCAGTTTAGCCGGACAGGGACTTGAGCAGTTCTTC
CASSLAGQGLEQFF
>TRBJ2-1|NA|TRBD2|TRBV7-2
TGTGCCAGCAGCTTTCCTAGACTAGCGGGGGGTCACTACAATGAGCAGTTCTTC
CASSFPRLAGGHYNEQFF
>TRBJ2-1|NA|NA|TRBV12-3/TRBV12-4
TGTGCCAGCAGCCTCGACGGTATTACCTACAATGAGCAGTTCTTC
CASSLDGITYNEQFF
>TRBJ2-7|NA|TRBD1|TRBV15
TGTGCCACCAGCACCCGGAAGACAGGGTCCTGCGAGCAGTACTTC
CATSTRKTGSCEQYF
>TRBJ1-2|few|NA|TRBV6-5
TGTGCCAGCAGCCAAACGCGGGTTGGCTATGGCTACACCTTC
CASSQTRVGYGYTF
>TRBJ2-5|few|NA|TRBV2
TGTGCCAGCAGTGAAGCGCTTCGGGAACAAGAGACCCAGTACTTC
CASSEALREQETQYF
>TRBJ2-7|NA|NA|TRBV12-3/TRBV12-4
TGTGCCAGCAGTAAGGGCACATACTACGAGCAGTACTTC
CASSKGTYYEQYF
>TRBJ2-2|NA|NA|TRBV4-1
TGCGCCAGCAGCCAAAGGGCAGGGGAGGCCGGGGAGCTGTTTTTT
CASSQRAGEAGELFF
>TRBJ1-1|NA|NA|TRBV5-6
TGTGCCAGCACTGGGTTATCGGGCCCTGAAGCTTTCTTT
CASTGLSGPEAFF
>TRBJ1-1|NA|NA|TRBV20-1
TGCAGTGCTAGTGGGGTCGTGAACACTGAAGCTTTCTTT
CSASGVVNTEAFF
>TRBJ1-2|NA|TRBD1|TRBV7-2
TGTGCCAGCAGCTCTGGAACGGACAGGGCAGAGGGCTATGGCTACACCTTC
CASSSGTDRAEGYGYTF
>TRBJ1-6|few|TRBD1|TRBV10-3
TGTGCCATCAGTGTGCAGGGACAGGATAATTCACCCCTCCACTTT
CAISVQGQDNSPLHF
>TRBJ1-3|NA|TRBD1|TRBV5-1
TGCGCCAGCAGCATCACAGGGGCTGGAAACACCATATATTTT
CASSITGAGNTIYF
>TRBJ2-3|few|TRBD1|TRBV7-9
TGTGCCAGCAGCCGCCTGGACAGGTCGACCACAGATACGCAGTATTTT
CASSRLDRSTTDTQYF
>TRBJ2-7|NA|NA|TRBV20-1
TGCAGTGCTAGCAGGTCGGCTAGCAGCGACGAGCAGTACTTC
CSASRSASSDEQYF
>TRBJ1-5|NA|TRBD1|TRBV24-1
TGTGCCACCAGGGCAGGGGGTGGCAATCAGCCCCAGCATTTT
CATRAGGGNQPQHF
>TRBJ2-7|many|NA|TRBV7-8
TGTGCCAGCAGCTCGACACCCAGCTCCTCTTCCTACGAGCAGTACTTC
CASSSTPSSSSYEQYF
>TRBJ2-1|NA|NA|TRBV18
TGTGCCAGCTCACCCCGGGACACAACCTCCTACAATGAGCAGTTCTTC
CASSPRDTTSYNEQFF
>TRBJ2-7|NA|TRBD1|TRBV4-3
TGCGCCAGCAGCCGCGACAGGGGTGGTAACTACGAGCAGTACTTC
CASSRDRGGNYEQYF
>TRBJ1-5|NA|TRBD1|TRBV2
TGTGCCAGCAGGGAGGGACAGATGAGTTTAAGCAATCAGCCCCAGCATTTT
CASREGQMSLSNQPQHF
>TRBJ1-2|NA|TRBD1|TRBV4-1
TGCGCCAGCATCAGAGGACAGGATGACTATGGCTACACCTTC
CASIRGQDDYGYTF
>TRBJ2-1|NA|NA|TRBV6-2/TRBV6-3
TGTGCCAGCAGTTACACCCAGGGGCAGGGAATTTCCTACAATGAGCAGTTCTTC
CASSYTQGQGISYNEQFF
>TRBJ2-7|few|NA|TRBV7-2
TGTGCCAGCAGTTCTAGCCTCCAACAGAGTAATTACGAGCAGTACTTC
CASSSSLQQSNYEQYF
>TRBJ1-1|NA|NA|TRBV5-1
TGCGCCAGCAGCTTGGCCTTGGTTGGAGGGCACACTGAAGCTTTCTTT
CASSLALVGGHTEAFF
>TRBJ1-2|NA|NA|TRBV20-1
TGCAGTGCTAGAGATCTCGGGGCCGCTAACTATGGCTACACCTTC
CSARDLGAANYGYTF
>TRBJ2-7|few|NA|TRBV7-6
TGTGCCAGCAGCTATGCGTACGGTGGGGGGTACGAGCAGTACTTC
CASSYAYGGGYEQYF
>TRBJ2-1|many|NA|TRBV7-2
TGTGCCAGCAGCTTCGGGGGGCGGTACAATGAGCAGTTCTTC
CASSFGGRYNEQFF
>TRBJ2-2|NA|NA|TRBV2
TGTGCCAGCAGTGAAGCGGGGGCGACCAGCCTGAACACCGGGGAGCTGTTTTTT
CASSEAGATSLNTGELFF
>TRBJ2-4|few|NA|TRBV11-2
TGTGCCAGCAGCTTAGTAAGGGGCACTGACATTCAGTACTTC
CASSLVRGTDIQYF
>TRBJ1-2|once|NA|TRBV2
TGTGCCAGCAGTGCTGCAGGCAGGATCTATGGCTACACCTTC
CASSAAGRIYGYTF
>TRBJ2-3|NA|TRBD2|TRBV7-2
TGTGCCAGCAGCTGGGGGACTAGCAACCCAACGCAGTATTTT
CASSWGTSNPTQYF
>TRBJ1-6|NA|NA|TRBV7-2
TGTGCCAGCAGCTTAGACACCAGCTCCTATAATTCACCCCTCCACTTT
CASSLDTSSYNSPLHF
>TRBJ1-2|few|TRBD1|TRBV7-2
TGTGCCAGCAGCTTCGGGGGACAGGGACAGGACTATGGCTACACCTTC
CASSFGGQGQDYGYTF
>TRBJ2-1|few|TRBD2|TRBV11-2
TGTGCCAGCAGCCAGCGGGGGGGAACCTACAATGAGCAGTTCTTC
CASSQRGGTYNEQFF
>TRBJ2-4|NA|TRBD2|TRBV6-1
TGTGCCAGCAGTGCCGGGGGGGCGGACAAAAACATTCAGTACTTC
CASSAGGADKNIQYF
>TRBJ2-1|NA|NA|TRBV20-1
TGCAGTGCTAGAGCAGTTTCAGGGGACAATGAGCAGTTCTTC
CSARAVSGDNEQFF
>TRBJ2-7|NA|TRBD2|TRBV4-3
TGCGCCAGCAGCCGGGGGGTAAGCGGGGGAGAGCAGTACTTC
CASSRGVSGGEQYF
>TRBJ2-7|NA|NA|TRBV5-5
TGTGCCAGCAGCTTGGCCGGGAAACCCTACGAGCAGTACTTC
CASSLAGKPYEQYF
>TRBJ2-1|NA|NA|TRBV7-2
TGTGCCAGCAGCTTATTGAGGGGCGGGCAGTTCTTC
CASSLLRGGQFF
>TRBJ2-3|NA|TRBD2|TRBV10-3
TGTGCCATCAGCATGGGACTAGCGGGTAGCACAGATACGCAGTATTTT
CAISMGLAGSTDTQYF
>TRBJ2-3|NA|NA|TRBV27
TGTGCCGTCCGGACAGGCACAGATACGCAGTATTTT
CAVRTGTDTQYF
>TRBJ2-3|few|NA|TRBV7-2
TGTGCCAGCAGCTTAGCCCGGAGGGGGGATACGCAGTATTTT
CASSLARRGDTQYF
>TRBJ1-4|NA|NA|TRBV6-1
TGTGCCAGCAGTCTCAGGGGTGGAGAAAAACTGTTTTTT
CASSLRGGEKLFF